The present entry profiles one T cell receptor beta chain with its context. Germline V CDR1 and CDR2: SGHAT, FQNNGV. Trimming took off 4 bases at V and 1 base at J, with 8 bases between the two ends. The CDR3 is 15 amino acids. As originally analysed: The assay estimated nucleated cells by amplifying reference gene primers. Clones were sequenced by immunoSEQ multiplex PCR, and TCRdb holds only the in-frame ones, with some missing. V and J calls plus clone size are reproduced from that table; the DNA served to infer D and trimming. The repertoire holds around 160,000 clones, with 88% as singletons. The sample originates from a study of blood T cell repertoires in COVID-19. Study as a whole: Acute and convalescent COVID-19 specimens originated in the United States, Italy and Spain. T cells, B-cell-depleted T cells, or PBMCs supplied cDNA or gDNA.

Sequencing was done on a sample of PBMCs or T cells enriched from blood (not recorded which). The sequence came from a woman in her 30s with acute COVID-19. The rearrangement links TRBV11-2 to TRBJ2-6; perhaps TRBD1 as D (6 bases). The CDR3 is CASSYTGSGANVLTF. The CDR3 region has the DNA TGTGCCAGCAGCTACACAGGGTCTGGGGCCAACGTCCTGACTTTC.